This T cell receptor (beta chain) was profiled in a study of blood T cells in healthy people across ages. Looked up from germline, CDR1 is DFQATT and CDR2 is SNEGSKA (reference sequence). This CDR3 has 15 residues. Between the trimmed V and J ends, which lost 0 bases and 2 bases, there was a span of 11 bases. Primed by a sample-barcoded 5' primer and a J-beta primer mix, a second PCR proceeded for roughly 6 to 12 cycles. Researchers report that a template-switch adaptor with 12 random nucleotides tagged each cDNA molecule. Researchers report that each sample yielded at least 3 million CDR3-containing paired-end reads. TCRdb re-called the 5' RACE reads through MiXCR, storing one row per CDR3 protein. The profile shows about 670,000 distinct CDR3 sequences, over 40% of them singletons.

The chain employs TRBV20-1 and TRBJ1-5; D remains ambiguous. The specimen sequenced was blood. The receptor was isolated from an elderly woman in good health. The CDR3 sequence: CSARDPYSRNQPQHF. The DNA for the CDR3 is TGCAGTGCTAGAGATCCTTACAGCCGCAATCAGCCCCAGCATTTT.